This entry lists 17 T cell receptor beta chains sequenced from one sample in a study of CD8 T cells in ankylosing spondylitis (dated by TCRdb to about 2017). Findings and caveats that apply to the study as a whole: A TCR beta motif made up of seven or eight highly homologous amino acid variants appeared to be characteristic of blood from ankylosing spondylitis patients.

Their antigens remain unidentified. Libraries were made using 5' RACE. The data were produced on an Illumina HiSeq 2500. The public reads were quality trimmed at Q25 with fastp and then assembled into clones with MiXCR by TCRdb, keeping productive beta chains. Merged by CDR3 protein, the rows form single entries marked with the most common genes and DNA. Across this sample there are about 840,000 distinct CDR3 sequences, with 10% to 15% seen only once. The ten largest account for approximately 0.51% of the sample. Sequencing was done on a sample of blood, either unsorted or a sorted T cell fraction (not recorded which). These receptor sequences come from a male donor with ankylosing spondylitis.

This clonotype came up many times. This chain joins TRBV2 and TRBJ1-1; no clear D. Germline V lookup: CDR1 SNHLY, CDR2 FYNNEI. Trimming shortened V by 0 bases and J by 4 bases, and 12 bases separated the two germline ends. CDR3 length: 15 amino acids. The CDR3 is CASSEADWGGTEAFF. CDR3 bases: TGTGCCAGCAGTGAAGCCGATTGGGGAGGCACTGAAGCTTTCTTT.

This clonotype was seen only a few times. The CDR3 reads CASSQTRLFRQDPYEQYF. The CDR3, as DNA: TGCGCCAGCAGCCAAACGCGCCTGTTTCGACAGGACCCGTACGAGCAGTACTTC. The chain carries TRBV4-1 and TRBJ2-7, with D tentatively TRBD1 (6 bases). V lost 2 bases, J lost 4 bases, and 24 bases lay in between. The CDR3 runs to 18 residues. Per the germline V gene, CDR1 is MGHRA and CDR2 is YSYEKL.

The chain joins TRBV6-5 to TRBJ2-5; possible D gene TRBD1, 5 bases. Germline V gene data show CDR1 as MNHEY and CDR2 as SVGAGI. The CDR3 is 16 amino acids. The ends were cut back, 0 bases at V and 5 bases at J, with 16 bases in the middle. Here the CDR3 DNA reads TGTGCCAGCAGTTACTCCTCAATAGGGGTCTGGGAGACCCAGTACTTC. It is translated as CASSYSSIGVWETQYF.

This clonotype was counted many times. This chain links TRBV20-1 with TRBJ2-1, with a weak D call TRBD1 (5 bases). The CDR3 runs 14 residues. V lost 1 base and J lost 6, with 13 bases in between. Germline V CDR1 and CDR2: DFQATT, SNEGSKA (reference sequence). The CDR3 region is CSARVHAQGNEQFF. CDR3 DNA sequence: TGCAGTGCTAGAGTCCATGCTCAGGGCAATGAGCAGTTCTTC.

Ten or more counts support this clonotype. The gene calls are TRBV20-1 and TRBJ1-2; TRBD1 matches at 8 bases. This CDR3 contains 13 residues. CDR1 is DFQATT, CDR2 SNEGSKA, per germline (reference sequence). The junction had 3 bases not matched to a gene; V was cut back by 2 bases and J by 4 bases. CDR3 sequence reads: CSARWTGFYGYTF. In DNA, the CDR3 is TGCAGTGCTAGATGGACAGGGTTCTATGGCTACACCTTC.

At least ten counts were recorded for this clonotype. The V and J genes are TRBV4-3 and TRBJ2-2, with TRBD2 as a possible D gene (6 bases). This CDR3 has 13 amino acids. Germline CDR1 is LGHNA and CDR2 is YSLEER. Trimming shortened V by 4 bases and J by 5 bases, and 8 bases separated the two germline ends. CDR3 protein: CASSRGGTGELFF. For the CDR3, the DNA is TGCGCCAGCAGCCGAGGAGGGACCGGGGAGCTGTTTTTT.

This clonotype was counted at least ten times. V gene TRBV24-1 combines with J gene TRBJ2-3, with 9 positions matching TRBD1. CDR3 length equals 15 residues. Germline CDR1 KGHDR, CDR2 SFDVKD. With 4 bases clipped from V and 4 bases from J, the junction kept 5 bases outside the gene matches. The CDR3 here is CATSEPGQGSDTQYF. In nucleotides, the CDR3 is TGTGCCACCAGTGAACCGGGACAGGGCTCAGATACGCAGTATTTT.

The chain joins TRBV3-1 to TRBJ1-1; possibly TRBD1 for D (5 bases). Trimming removed 0 bases from V and 5 bases from J, with 16 bases in between. This CDR3 is 16 amino acids long. The germline V gene has CDR1 LGHDT and CDR2 YNNKEL (reference sequence). The CDR3 spells CASSQELWQGTTEAFF. The CDR3 DNA follows: TGTGCCAGCAGCCAAGAACTGTGGCAGGGAACAACTGAAGCTTTCTTT.

The chain couples TRBV5-6 to TRBJ1-1; no definite D call. The CDR3 is made up of 13 amino acids. The germline gives CDR1 SGHDT, CDR2 YYEEEE. The V end lost 3 bases, the J end lost 8 bases, and 14 bases lay between the germline ends. CDR3 nucleotide sequence: TGTGCCAGCAGCTCCGACTTCCCCTTGGAAGCTTTCTTT. This codes for CASSSDFPLEAFF.

This clonotype has at least ten counts. The DNA for the CDR3 is TGTGCCAGCAGCTTTCAGGGAGGAGAAAAACTGTTTTTT. Translating it yields CASSFQGGEKLFF. V usage is TRBV7-6 and J usage is TRBJ1-4, with D perhaps matching TRBD1 (5 bases). In germline, CDR1 is SGHVS, CDR2 FNYEAQ. The V end lost 3 bases, the J end lost 8 bases, and 10 bases lay between the germline ends. The CDR3 sequence is 13 residues long. Complete variable domain (other parts from reference TRBV7-6 and TRBJ1-4): GAGVSQSPRYKVTKRGQDVALRCDPISGHVSLYWYRQALGQGPEFLTYFNYEAQQDKSGLPNDRFSAERPEGSISTLTIQRTEQRDSAMYRCASSFQGGEKLFFGSGTQLSVL.

This clonotype was seen repeatedly, ten times or more. V gene TRBV5-1 combines with J gene TRBJ2-1; 8 bases align to TRBD1. Germline values: CDR1 SGHRS, CDR2 YFSETQ. With 4 bases clipped from V and 5 bases from J, the junction kept 8 bases outside the gene matches. This CDR3 has 15 residues. The chain's CDR3 is CASSQGQGTHNEQFF. The CDR3 nucleotides read TGCGCCAGCAGCCAAGGACAGGGCACCCACAATGAGCAGTTCTTC.

This clonotype was observed a few times. The chain joins TRBV27 to TRBJ2-3; TRBD2 might be the D (6 bases). Trimming took off 7 bases at V and 1 base at J, with 18 bases between the two ends. The CDR3 runs to 16 residues. The germline V gene encodes CDR1 MNHEY and CDR2 SMNVEV (reference sequence). The CDR3 sequence: CASKGGRLSGTDTQYF. The CDR3 DNA follows: TGTGCCAGCAAAGGAGGGCGGCTGAGCGGCACAGATACGCAGTATTTT.

This clonotype was seen only a few times. The chain couples TRBV20-1 to TRBJ2-7; 10 bases fit TRBD2. Germline trimming cut 6 bases from V and 6 bases from J; bases unmatched to any gene: 11. Germline CDR1 reads DFQATT; CDR2 reads SNEGSKA (reference sequence). The CDR3 runs to 14 residues. The CDR3 bases are TGCAGTGCCCGGGCGCTAGCGGGAGACAGCGAGCAGTACTTC. Translated, it gives CSARALAGDSEQYF.

Comments on this clonotype: One end of the junction varies from germline; a read error may be responsible. This rearrangement joins TRBV7-7 to TRBJ2-3; a possible D gene is TRBD1 (6 bases). The CDR3 totals 14 residues. The V gene's germline CDR1 is SSHAT and CDR2 FNYEAQ (reference sequence). Here the CDR3 DNA reads TGTGCTAGCAGCGTAAACAGGGCTGCAGATACGCAGTATTTT. Translation: CASSVNRAADTQYF.

This clonotype was counted only a few times. This chain's CDR3 is CASSLAAGVNNEQFF. In DNA, the CDR3 is TGCGCCAGCAGCTTGGCAGCGGGAGTAAACAATGAGCAGTTCTTC. The chain couples TRBV5-1 to TRBJ2-1; TRBD2 matches 8 bases. Losses at the gene ends were 0 bases for V and 5 bases for J; bases not matched to a gene: 4. Germline CDR1 reads SGHRS; CDR2 reads YFSETQ. CDR3 length equals 15 residues.

This clonotype occurred many times. The genes are TRBV5-1 and TRBJ1-5; TRBD1 is a possible D gene (6 bases). The CDR3 extends over 14 amino acids. CDR1 and CDR2 (germline): SGHRS, YFSETQ. Trimming cost V 0 bases and J 9 bases, with 13 bases left between them. This chain's CDR3 is CASSLEQGGGPQHF. CDR3 bases: TGCGCCAGCAGCTTGGAACAGGGCGGTGGGCCCCAGCATTTT.

The rearrangement joins TRBV7-2 to TRBJ2-5; a weak D match, TRBD2 (7 bases). The CDR3 has 15 amino acids. Germline V lookup: CDR1 SGHTA, CDR2 FQGNSA. The V and J ends lost 6 bases and 7 bases respectively, with 21 bases between them. DNA of the CDR3: TGTGCCAGCAGTTCTAGCGGTAACAGGGCGGGGACCCAGTACTTC. Encoded protein: CASSSSGNRAGTQYF.